This TCR beta chain was profiled in a study of T cell repertoires in cytomegalovirus infection. For the study at large: Recently identified HLA-C-restricted and well-studied HLA-B-restricted CMV epitopes were used.

On this clonotype: As yet, its antigen is unknown.

TCRdb re-derived calls from the reads in MiXCR, one entry per CDR3 protein. The table shows approximately 120,000 distinct CDR3 sequences, with about 30% occurring only once. General study results and limits: It was HLA-C-restricted CMV-specific TCR beta clonotypes that dominated the response ex vivo.

Trimming left V 6 bases short and J 6 bases short, with 17 bases between. The germline CDR1 and CDR2 sequences are DFQATT and SNEGSKA (reference sequence). This CDR3 region has 13 residues. Sequenced material: CD8+ T cells from cultured PBMCs, taken from culture after CMV antigen stimulation. The TCR originated in a human donor in good health (CMV status not recorded). Some clones in this sample may be carry-over from other donors' samples. V gene TRBV20-1 combines with J gene TRBJ1-1, with D unresolved. The CDR3 region has the DNA TGCAGTGCCACTCACCTTTACGGGGCTGAAGCTTTCTTT. This codes for CSATHLYGAEAFF.